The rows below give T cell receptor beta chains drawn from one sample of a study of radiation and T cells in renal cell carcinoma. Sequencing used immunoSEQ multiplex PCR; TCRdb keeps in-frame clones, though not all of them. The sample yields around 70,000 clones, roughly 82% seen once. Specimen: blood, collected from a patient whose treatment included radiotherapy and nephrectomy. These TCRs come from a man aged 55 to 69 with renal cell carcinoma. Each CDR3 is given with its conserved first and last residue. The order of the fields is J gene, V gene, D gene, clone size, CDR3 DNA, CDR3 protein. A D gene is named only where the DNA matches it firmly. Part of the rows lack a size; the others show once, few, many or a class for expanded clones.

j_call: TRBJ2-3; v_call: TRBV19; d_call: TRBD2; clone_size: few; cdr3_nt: TGTGCCAGTAGTATAAGGTGGCGGGAGGCGCAGTATTTT; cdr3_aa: CASSIRWREAQYF
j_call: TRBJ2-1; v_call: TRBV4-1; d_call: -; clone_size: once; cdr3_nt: TGCGCCAGCAGCCAAGTGGTCCCTCGCTCCTACAATGAGCAGTTCTTC; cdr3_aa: CASSQVVPRSYNEQFF
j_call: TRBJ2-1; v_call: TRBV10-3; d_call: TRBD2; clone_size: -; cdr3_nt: TGTGCCATCAGTGAGTTCGGCCCTAAACTAGCGGGGGGGGAGCAGTTCTTC; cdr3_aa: CAISEFGPKLAGGEQFF
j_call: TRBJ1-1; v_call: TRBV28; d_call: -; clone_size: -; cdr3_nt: TGTGCCAGCACCACCAGGCTAGGTGAAGCTTTCTTT; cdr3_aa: CASTTRLGEAFF
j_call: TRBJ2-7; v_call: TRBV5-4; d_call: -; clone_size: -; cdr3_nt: TGTGCCAGCATAGGGGGACGGCCGACTTACGAGCAGTACTTC; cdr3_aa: CASIGGRPTYEQYF
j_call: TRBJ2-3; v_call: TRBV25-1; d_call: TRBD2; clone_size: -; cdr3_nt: TGTGCCAGCGGCCTAGCGGGAGGGCCGGGAGATACGCAGTATTTT; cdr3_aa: CASGLAGGPGDTQYF
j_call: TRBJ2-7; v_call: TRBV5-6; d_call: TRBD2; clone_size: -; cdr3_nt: TGTGCCAGCAGCTCGGGGGGGTCGGGCTACGAGCAGTACTTC; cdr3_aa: CASSSGGSGYEQYF
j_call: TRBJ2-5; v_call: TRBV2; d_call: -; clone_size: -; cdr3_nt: TGTGCCAGCAGTGTGGGGCAGGGATTAAGGGAGACCCAGTACTTC; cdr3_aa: CASSVGQGLRETQYF
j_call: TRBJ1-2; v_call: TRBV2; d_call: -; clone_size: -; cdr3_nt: TGTGCCAGCAGTGAGTCAGCTAACTATGGCTACACCTTC; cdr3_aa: CASSESANYGYTF
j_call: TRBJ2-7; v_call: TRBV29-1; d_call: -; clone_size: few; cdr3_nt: TGCAGCGTGTCCAGGGTAGGATCCTACGAGCAGTACTTC; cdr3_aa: CSVSRVGSYEQYF
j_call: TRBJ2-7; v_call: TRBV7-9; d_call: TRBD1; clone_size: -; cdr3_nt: TGTGCCAGCAGCTTAGTCCGAGGGGGCGAGAGCTACGAGCAGTACTTC; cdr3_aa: CASSLVRGGESYEQYF
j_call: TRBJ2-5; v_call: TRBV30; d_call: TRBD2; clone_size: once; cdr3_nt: TGTGCCTGGACTAGCGGTAACCAAGAGACCCAGTACTTC; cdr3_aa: CAWTSGNQETQYF
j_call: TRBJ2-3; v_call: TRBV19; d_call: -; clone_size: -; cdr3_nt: TGTGCCAGTAGTATGGGGGGCACAGATACGCAGTATTTT; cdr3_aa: CASSMGGTDTQYF
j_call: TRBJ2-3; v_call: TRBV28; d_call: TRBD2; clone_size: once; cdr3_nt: TGTGCCAGCAGTTCCGCCCTAGCGGGGCCAGACACAGATACGCAGTATTTT; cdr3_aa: CASSSALAGPDTDTQYF
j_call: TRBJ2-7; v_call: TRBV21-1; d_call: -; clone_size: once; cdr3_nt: TGTGCCAGCAGCAAGGAAGGGAACTCCTACGGGGAGCAGTACTTC; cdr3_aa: CASSKEGNSYGEQYF
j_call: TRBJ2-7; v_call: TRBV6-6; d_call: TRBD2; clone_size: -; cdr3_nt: TGTGCCAGCAGTTACGGGAGGGGAAAGAACGAGCAGTACTTC; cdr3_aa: CASSYGRGKNEQYF
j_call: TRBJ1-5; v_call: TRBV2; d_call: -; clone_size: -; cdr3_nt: TGTGCCAGCAGGGCGATGGGTCAGCCCCAGCATTTT; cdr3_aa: CASRAMGQPQHF
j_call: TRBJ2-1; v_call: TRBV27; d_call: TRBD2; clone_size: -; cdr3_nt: TGTGCCAGCAGTTTATTCGCAGGGACTAGCGGGTCCTTACCTCCTTACAATGAGCAGTTCTTC; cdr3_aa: CASSLFAGTSGSLPPYNEQFF